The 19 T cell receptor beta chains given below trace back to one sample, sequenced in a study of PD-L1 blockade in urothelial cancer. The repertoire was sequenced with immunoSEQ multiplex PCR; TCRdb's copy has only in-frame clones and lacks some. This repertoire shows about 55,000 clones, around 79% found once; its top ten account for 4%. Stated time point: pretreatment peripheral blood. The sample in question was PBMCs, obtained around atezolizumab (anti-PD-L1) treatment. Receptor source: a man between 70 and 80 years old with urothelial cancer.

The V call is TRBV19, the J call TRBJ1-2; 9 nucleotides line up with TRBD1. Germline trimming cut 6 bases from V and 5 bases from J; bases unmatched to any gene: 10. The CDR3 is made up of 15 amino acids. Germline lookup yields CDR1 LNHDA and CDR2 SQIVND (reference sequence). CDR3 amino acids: CASRGPGQGDYGYTF. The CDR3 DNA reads TGTGCCAGTAGGGGTCCGGGACAGGGCGATTATGGCTACACCTTC.

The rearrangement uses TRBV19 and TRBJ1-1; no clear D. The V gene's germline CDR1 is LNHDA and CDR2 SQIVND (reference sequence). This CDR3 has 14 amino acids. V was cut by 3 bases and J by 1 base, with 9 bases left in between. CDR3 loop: CASSMPRRNTEAFF. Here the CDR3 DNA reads TGTGCCAGTAGTATGCCCCGGAGGAACACTGAAGCTTTCTTT. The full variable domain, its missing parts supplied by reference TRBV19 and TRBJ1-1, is DGGITQSPKYLFRKEGQNVTLSCEQNLNHDAMYWYRQDPGQGLRLIYYSQIVNDFQKGDIAEGYSVSREKKESFPLTVTSAQKNPTAFYLCASSMPRRNTEAFFGQGTRLTVV.

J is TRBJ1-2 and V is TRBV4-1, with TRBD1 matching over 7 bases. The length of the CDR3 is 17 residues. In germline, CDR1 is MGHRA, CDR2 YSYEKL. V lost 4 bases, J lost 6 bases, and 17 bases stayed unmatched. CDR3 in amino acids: CASSLTFGQAYPDGYTF. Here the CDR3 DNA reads TGCGCCAGCAGCCTGACATTTGGACAGGCGTATCCCGATGGCTACACCTTC.

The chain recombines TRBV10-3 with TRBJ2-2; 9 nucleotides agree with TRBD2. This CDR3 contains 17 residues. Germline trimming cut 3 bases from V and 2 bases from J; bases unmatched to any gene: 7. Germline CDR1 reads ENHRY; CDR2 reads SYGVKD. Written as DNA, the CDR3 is TGTGCCATCAGTGACCCTGGACTAGCGAGAAACACCGGGGAGCTGTTTTTT. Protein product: CAISDPGLARNTGELFF.

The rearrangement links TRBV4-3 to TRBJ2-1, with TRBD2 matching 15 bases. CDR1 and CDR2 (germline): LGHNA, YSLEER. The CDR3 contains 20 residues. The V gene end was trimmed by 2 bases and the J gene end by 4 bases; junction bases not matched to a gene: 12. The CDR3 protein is CASSQSGTSGRILAYNEQFF. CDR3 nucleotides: TGCGCCAGCAGCCAATCGGGGACTAGCGGGAGGATATTGGCGTACAATGAGCAGTTCTTC.

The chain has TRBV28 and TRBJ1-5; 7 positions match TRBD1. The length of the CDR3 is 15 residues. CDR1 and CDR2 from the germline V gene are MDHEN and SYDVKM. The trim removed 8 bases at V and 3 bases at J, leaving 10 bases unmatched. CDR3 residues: CASGSRDSPNQPQHF. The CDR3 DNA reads TGTGCCAGCGGGTCCCGGGACAGTCCCAATCAGCCCCAGCATTTT.

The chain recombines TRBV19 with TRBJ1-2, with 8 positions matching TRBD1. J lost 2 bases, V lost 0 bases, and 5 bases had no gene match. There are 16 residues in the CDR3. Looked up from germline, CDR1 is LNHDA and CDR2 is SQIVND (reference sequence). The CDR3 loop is CASSIDGQGGNYGYTF. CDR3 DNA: TGTGCCAGTAGTATAGACGGACAGGGTGGGAACTATGGCTACACCTTC.

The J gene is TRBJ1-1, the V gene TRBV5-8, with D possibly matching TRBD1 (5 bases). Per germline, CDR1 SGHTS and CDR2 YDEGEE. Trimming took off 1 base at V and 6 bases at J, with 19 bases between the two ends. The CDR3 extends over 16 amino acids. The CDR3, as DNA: TGTGCCAGCAGCTTGTGGGGGGGAGCCGGCAGGGCTGAAGCTTTCTTT. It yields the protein CASSLWGGAGRAEAFF.

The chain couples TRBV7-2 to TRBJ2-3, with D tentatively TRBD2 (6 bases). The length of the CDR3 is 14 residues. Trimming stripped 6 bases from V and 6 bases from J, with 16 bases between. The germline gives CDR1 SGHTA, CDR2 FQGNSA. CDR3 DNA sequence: TGTGCCAGCAGGCAAAATGGCGGGAAGGATACGCAGTATTTT. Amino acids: CASRQNGGKDTQYF.

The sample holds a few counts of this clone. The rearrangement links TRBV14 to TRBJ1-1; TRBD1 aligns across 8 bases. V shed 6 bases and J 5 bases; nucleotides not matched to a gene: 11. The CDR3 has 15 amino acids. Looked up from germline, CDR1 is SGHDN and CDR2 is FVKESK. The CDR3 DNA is TGTGCCAGCAGTCGCCTTCAGGGGGCGGGAACTGAAGCTTTCTTT. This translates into CASSRLQGAGTEAFF.

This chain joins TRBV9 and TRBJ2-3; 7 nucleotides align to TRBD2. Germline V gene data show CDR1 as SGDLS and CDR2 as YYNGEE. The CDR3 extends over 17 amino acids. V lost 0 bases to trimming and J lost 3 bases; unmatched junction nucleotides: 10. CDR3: CASSVGSGSGGTDTQYF. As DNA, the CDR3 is TGTGCCAGCAGCGTAGGGTCCGGATCGGGGGGAACAGATACGCAGTATTTT.

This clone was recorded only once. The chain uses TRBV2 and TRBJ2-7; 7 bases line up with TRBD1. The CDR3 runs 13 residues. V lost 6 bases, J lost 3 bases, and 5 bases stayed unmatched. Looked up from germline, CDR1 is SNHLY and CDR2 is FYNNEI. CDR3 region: CASRRRQGYEQYF. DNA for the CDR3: TGTGCCAGCAGGCGGAGACAGGGCTACGAGCAGTACTTC.

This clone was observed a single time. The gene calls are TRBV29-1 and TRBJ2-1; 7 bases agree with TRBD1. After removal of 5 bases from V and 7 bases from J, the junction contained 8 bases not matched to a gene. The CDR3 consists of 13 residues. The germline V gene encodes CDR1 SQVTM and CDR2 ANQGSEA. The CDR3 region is CSVREGADNEQFF. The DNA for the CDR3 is TGCAGCGTTCGAGAGGGGGCGGATAATGAGCAGTTCTTC.

The CDR3 coding sequence is TGTGCCAGCAGCCCCGGACAGGGATTGATGCACACCGGGGAGCTGTTTTTT. This gives the protein CASSPGQGLMHTGELFF. The chain recombines TRBV7-3 with TRBJ2-2; 8 nucleotides line up with TRBD1. Losses at the gene ends were 5 bases for V and 3 bases for J; bases not matched to a gene: 11. This CDR3 is built from 17 residues. Germline lookup yields CDR1 SGHTA and CDR2 FQGTGA.

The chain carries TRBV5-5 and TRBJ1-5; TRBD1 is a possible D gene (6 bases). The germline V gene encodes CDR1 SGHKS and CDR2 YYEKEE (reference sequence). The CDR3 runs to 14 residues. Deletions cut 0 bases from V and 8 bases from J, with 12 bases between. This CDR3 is CASSLEPGDKPQHF. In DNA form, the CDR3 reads TGTGCCAGCAGCTTGGAACCAGGGGATAAGCCCCAGCATTTT. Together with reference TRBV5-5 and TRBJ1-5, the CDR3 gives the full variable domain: DAGVTQSPTHLIKTRGQQVTLRCSPISGHKSVSWYQQVLGQGPQFIFQYYEKEERGRGNFPDRFSARQFPNYSSELNVNALLLGDSALYLCASSLEPGDKPQHFGDGTRLSIL.

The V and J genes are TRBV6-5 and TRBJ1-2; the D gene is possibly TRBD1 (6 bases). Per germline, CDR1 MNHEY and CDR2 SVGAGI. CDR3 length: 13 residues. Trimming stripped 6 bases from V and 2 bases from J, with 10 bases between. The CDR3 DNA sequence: TGTGCCAGCAGGGAAACAGGGAACTATGGCTACACCTTC. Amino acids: CASRETGNYGYTF.

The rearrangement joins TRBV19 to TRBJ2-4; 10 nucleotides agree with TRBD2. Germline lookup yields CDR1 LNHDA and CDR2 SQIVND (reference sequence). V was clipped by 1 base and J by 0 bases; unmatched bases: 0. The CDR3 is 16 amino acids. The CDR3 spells CASSIVAGGAKNIQYF. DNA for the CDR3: TGTGCCAGTAGTATAGTAGCGGGAGGAGCCAAAAACATTCAGTACTTC.

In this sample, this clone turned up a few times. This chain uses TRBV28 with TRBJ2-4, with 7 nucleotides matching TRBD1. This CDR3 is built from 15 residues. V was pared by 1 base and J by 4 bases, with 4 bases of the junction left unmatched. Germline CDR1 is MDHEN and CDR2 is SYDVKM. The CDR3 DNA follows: TGTGCCAGCAGTTTATTGGTGGGACAGAAAAACATTCAGTACTTC. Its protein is CASSLLVGQKNIQYF.

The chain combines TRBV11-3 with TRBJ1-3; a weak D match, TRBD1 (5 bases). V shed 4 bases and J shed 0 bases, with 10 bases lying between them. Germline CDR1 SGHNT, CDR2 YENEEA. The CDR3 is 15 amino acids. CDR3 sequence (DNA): TGTGCCAGCAGCTCCGGGACTCTCTCTGGAAACACCATATATTTT. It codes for CASSSGTLSGNTIYF. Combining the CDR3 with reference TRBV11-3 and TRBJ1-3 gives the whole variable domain EAGVVQSPRYKIIEKKQPVAFWCNPISGHNTLYWYLQNLGQGPELLIRYENEEAVDDSQLPKDRFSAERLKGVDSTLKIQPAELGDSAVYLCASSSGTLSGNTIYFGEGSWLTVV.